This T cell receptor (beta chain) was identified in a study of T-cell reconstitution after alpha-beta-depleted transplantation in children (dated by TCRdb to the mid-2010s). About the investigation overall: Using TCR repertoire profiling, the study quantitatively followed how T-cell immune reconstitution unfolded in children after TCRalphabeta/CD19-depleted allogeneic hematopoietic cell transplantation. General findings and caveats noted by the study authors: The frequencies of hyperexpanded clones fell over the following months, and after one year, T-cell counts and TCRbeta diversity were mostly attributed to newly produced T cells. About two months after transplant, the apparently early recovery of alphabetaT-cell counts reportedly depended on just several hundred clones that had expanded rapidly and came from non-depleted graft cells. In some patients, high TCRbeta diversity at day 60 was attributed to recipient T cells and intrathymic progenitors that had survived conditioning.

Here V drops 7 bases and J drops 4 bases, and the junction holds 7 bases not matched to any gene. CDR1 and CDR2, looked up from the germline V gene, are SQVTM and ANQGSEA. From its cysteine to its phenylalanine, the CDR3 spans 14 amino acids. The DNA shown is the 42-base CDR3, in frame from base 1. Receptors were amplified or captured by PCR. Sequencing was performed on an Illumina HiSeq 2500. To normalize quantification of the TCRbeta repertoire, the TCR libraries were built with molecular barcoding that relied on unique molecular identifiers. In TCRdb, the public reads were trimmed at Q25 with fastp and aligned with MiXCR, with productive beta chains retained. All rows with the same CDR3 protein become a single entry with the most common DNA and genes. This sample has about 580,000 distinct CDR3 sequences in its table, and around 23% of those were observed once. Roughly 15% of the sample goes to the ten largest clones.

Per the publication, the treatment or condition label means: allogeneic hematopoietic cell transplantation with graft depleted of TCRalphabeta T cells and CD19 B cells. The transplant recipients were children given TCRalphabeta/CD19-depleted allogeneic hematopoietic cell grafts. This clonotype has a handful of counts. What this receptor recognizes is not known. One base away there is no much larger clone; base qualities are not given. This TCR derives from a boy younger than two who had a stem cell transplant for acute myeloid leukemia, so the T cells may come from the graft donor. Specimen: PBMCs, mostly from graft donor cells, collected 360 days after TCRalphabeta/CD19-depleted stem cell transplant. This chain is built from TRBV29-1 and TRBJ1-2, with TRBD1 identical over 12 junction bases. The bases are TGCAGCGCCGGGACAGGGGGCTTCGGCTATGGCTACACCTTC. Translation gives CSAGTGGFGYGYTF.